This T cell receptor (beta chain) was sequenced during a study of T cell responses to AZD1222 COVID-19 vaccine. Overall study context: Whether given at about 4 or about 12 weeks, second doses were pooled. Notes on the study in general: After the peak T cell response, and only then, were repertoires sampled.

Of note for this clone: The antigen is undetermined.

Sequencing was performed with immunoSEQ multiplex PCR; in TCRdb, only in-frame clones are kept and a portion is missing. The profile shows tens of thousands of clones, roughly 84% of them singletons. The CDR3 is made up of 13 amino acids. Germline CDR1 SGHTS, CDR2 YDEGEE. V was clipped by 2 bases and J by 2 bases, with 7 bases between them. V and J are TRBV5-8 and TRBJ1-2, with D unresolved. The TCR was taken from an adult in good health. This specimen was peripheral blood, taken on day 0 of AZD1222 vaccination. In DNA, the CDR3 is TGTGCCAGCAGCTTCGGCGGGAACTATGGCTACACCTTC. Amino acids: CASSFGGNYGYTF.